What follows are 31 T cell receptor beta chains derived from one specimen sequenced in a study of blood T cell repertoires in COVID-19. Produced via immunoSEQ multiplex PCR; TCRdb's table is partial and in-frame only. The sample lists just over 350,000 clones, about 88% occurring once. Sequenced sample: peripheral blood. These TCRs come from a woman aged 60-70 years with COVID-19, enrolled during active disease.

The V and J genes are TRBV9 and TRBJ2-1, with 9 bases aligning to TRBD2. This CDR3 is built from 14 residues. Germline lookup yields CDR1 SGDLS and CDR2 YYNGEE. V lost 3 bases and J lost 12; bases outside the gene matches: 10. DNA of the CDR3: TGTGCCAGCAGCGGGACTAGCGTCCCCTTAGGGCAGTTCTTC. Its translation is CASSGTSVPLGQFF.

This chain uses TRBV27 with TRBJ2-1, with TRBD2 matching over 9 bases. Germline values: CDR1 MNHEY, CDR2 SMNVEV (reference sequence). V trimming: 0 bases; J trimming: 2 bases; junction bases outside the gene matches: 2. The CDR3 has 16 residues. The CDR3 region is CASSLSGGGAYNEQFF. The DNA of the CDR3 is TGTGCCAGCAGTTTATCTGGCGGGGGGGCCTACAATGAGCAGTTCTTC.

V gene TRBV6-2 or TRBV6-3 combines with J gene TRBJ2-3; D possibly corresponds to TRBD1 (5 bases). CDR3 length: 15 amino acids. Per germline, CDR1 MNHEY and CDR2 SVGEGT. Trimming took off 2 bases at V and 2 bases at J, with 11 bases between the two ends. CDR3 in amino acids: CASSYGEGDTDTQYF. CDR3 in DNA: TGTGCCAGCAGTTACGGGGAAGGGGACACAGATACGCAGTATTTT.

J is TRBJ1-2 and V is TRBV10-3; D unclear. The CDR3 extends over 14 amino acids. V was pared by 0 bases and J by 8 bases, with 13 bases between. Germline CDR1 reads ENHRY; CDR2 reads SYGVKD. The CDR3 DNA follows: TGTGCCATCAGTGAGTCGGCCCTAGAAGGCGGCTACACCTTC. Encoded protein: CAISESALEGGYTF.

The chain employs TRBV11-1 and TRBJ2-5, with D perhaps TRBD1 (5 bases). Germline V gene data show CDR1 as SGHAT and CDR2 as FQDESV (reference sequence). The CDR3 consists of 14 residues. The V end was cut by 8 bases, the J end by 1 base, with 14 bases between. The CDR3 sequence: CASHNTGLQETQYF. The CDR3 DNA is TGTGCCAGCCACAATACAGGCCTCCAAGAGACCCAGTACTTC. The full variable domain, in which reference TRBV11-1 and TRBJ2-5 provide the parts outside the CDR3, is EAEVAQSPRYKITEKSQAVAFWCDPISGHATLYWYRQILGQGPELLVQFQDESVVDDSQLPKDRFSAERLKGVDSTLKIQPAELGDSAMYLCASHNTGLQETQYFGPGTRLLVL.

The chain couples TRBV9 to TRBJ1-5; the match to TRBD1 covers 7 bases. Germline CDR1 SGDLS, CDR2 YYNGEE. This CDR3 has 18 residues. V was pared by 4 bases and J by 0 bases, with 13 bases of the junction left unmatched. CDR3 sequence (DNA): TGTGCCAGCAGCACCAGACAGGGCCCACCTTATAGCAATCAGCCCCAGCATTTT. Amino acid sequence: CASSTRQGPPYSNQPQHF.

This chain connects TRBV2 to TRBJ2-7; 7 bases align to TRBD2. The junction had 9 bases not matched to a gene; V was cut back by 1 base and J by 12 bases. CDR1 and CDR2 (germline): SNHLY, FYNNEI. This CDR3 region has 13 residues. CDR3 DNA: TGTGCCAGCAGTGAAGTGTTAGCGGGTCGAGGGTACTTC. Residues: CASSEVLAGRGYF.

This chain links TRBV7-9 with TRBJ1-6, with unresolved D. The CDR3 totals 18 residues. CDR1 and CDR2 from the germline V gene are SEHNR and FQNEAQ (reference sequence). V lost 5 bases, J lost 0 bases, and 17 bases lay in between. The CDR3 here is CASSRPGTWSSYNSPLHF. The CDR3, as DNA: TGTGCCAGCAGCCGCCCTGGCACCTGGAGCTCCTATAATTCACCCCTCCACTTT.

In nucleotides, the CDR3 is TGTGCCAGTAGTTTGGACAGGACCCCTAATGAAAAACTGTTTTTT. Residues: CASSLDRTPNEKLFF. The chain joins TRBV19 to TRBJ1-4; 7 bases are a match to TRBD1. The CDR3 runs 15 residues. In germline, CDR1 is LNHDA, CDR2 SQIVND (reference sequence). The V and J ends lost 5 bases and 3 bases, in that order; junction bases with no gene match: 6.

The CDR3 loop is CASSLGPGENSPLHF. The CDR3 bases are TGCGCCAGCAGCTTGGGGCCAGGGGAAAATTCACCCCTCCACTTT. The chain recombines TRBV5-1 with TRBJ1-6, with D possibly matching TRBD1 (6 bases). This CDR3 is 15 amino acids long. Germline CDR1 is SGHRS and CDR2 is YFSETQ. Trimming took 0 bases from V and 7 from J, leaving 11 bases between them.

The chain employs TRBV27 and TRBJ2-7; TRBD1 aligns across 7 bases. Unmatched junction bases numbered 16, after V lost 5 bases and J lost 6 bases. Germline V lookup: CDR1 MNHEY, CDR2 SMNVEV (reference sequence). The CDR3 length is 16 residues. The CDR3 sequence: CASSVQGSPAAGEQYF. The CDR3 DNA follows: TGTGCCAGCAGTGTACAGGGGTCTCCCGCGGCCGGCGAGCAGTACTTC.

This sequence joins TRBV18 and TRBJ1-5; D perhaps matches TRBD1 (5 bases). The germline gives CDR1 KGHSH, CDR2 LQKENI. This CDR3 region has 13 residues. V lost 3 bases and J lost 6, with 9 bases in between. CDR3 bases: TGTGCCAGCTCACCGGGGGGGAGTCAGCCCCAGCATTTT. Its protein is CASSPGGSQPQHF.

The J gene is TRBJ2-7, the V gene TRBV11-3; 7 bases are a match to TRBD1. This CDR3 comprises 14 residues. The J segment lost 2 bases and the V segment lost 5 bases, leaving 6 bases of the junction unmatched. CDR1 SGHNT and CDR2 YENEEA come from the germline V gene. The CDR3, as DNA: TGTGCCAGCAGCCTTAGGGACAGACCCTACGAGCAGTACTTC. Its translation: CASSLRDRPYEQYF. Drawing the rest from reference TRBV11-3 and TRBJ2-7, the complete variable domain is EAGVVQSPRYKIIEKKQPVAFWCNPISGHNTLYWYLQNLGQGPELLIRYENEEAVDDSQLPKDRFSAERLKGVDSTLKIQPAELGDSAVYLCASSLRDRPYEQYFGPGTRLTVT.

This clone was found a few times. The CDR3 DNA reads as TGTGCCAGCAGCCCGAGGACAACCGCTAACTATGGCTACACCTTC. It yields the protein CASSPRTTANYGYTF. The chain recombines TRBV11-1 with TRBJ1-2; D is perhaps TRBD1 (5 bases). The V gene's germline CDR1 is SGHAT and CDR2 FQDESV (reference sequence). The CDR3 consists of 15 residues. V was pared by 5 bases and J by 0 bases, with 13 bases between.

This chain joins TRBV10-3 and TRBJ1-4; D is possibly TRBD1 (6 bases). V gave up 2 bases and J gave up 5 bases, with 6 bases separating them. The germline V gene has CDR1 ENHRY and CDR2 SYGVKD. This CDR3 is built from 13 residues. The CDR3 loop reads CAISEGQNEKLFF. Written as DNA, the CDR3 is TGTGCCATCAGTGAGGGACAGAATGAAAAACTGTTTTTT.

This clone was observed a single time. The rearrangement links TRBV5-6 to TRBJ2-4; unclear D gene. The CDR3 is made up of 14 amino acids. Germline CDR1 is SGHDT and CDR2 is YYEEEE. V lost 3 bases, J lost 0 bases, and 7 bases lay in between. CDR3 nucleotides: TGTGCCAGCAGCTCAGGTTTAGCCAAAAACATTCAGTACTTC. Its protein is CASSSGLAKNIQYF.

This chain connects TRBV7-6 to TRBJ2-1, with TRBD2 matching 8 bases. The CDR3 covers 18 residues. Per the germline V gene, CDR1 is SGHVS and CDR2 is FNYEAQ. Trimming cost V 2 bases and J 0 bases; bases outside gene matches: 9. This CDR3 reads CASSLTGGDLSSYNEQFF. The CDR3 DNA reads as TGTGCCAGCAGCTTAACCGGGGGGGACTTGAGCTCCTACAATGAGCAGTTCTTC.

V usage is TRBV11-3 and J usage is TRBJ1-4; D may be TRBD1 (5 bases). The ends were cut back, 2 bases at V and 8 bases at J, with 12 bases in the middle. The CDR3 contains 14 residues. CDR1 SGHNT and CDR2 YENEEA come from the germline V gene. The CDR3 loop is CASSLIAPGEKLFF. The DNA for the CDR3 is TGTGCCAGCAGCTTAATCGCCCCAGGGGAAAAACTGTTTTTT.

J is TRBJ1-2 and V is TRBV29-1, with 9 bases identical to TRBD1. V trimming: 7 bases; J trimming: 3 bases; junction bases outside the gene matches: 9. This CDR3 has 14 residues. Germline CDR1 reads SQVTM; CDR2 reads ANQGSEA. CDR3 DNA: TGCAGCGCCGCCCGGGACAGGGAGGACTATGGCTACACCTTC. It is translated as CSAARDREDYGYTF.

CDR3: CASGQGASGELFF. CDR3 sequence (DNA): TGTGCCAGCGGACAGGGGGCATCCGGGGAGCTGTTTTTT. The chain employs TRBV18 and TRBJ2-2, with 11 positions matching TRBD1. CDR1 and CDR2 from the germline V gene are KGHSH and LQKENI. The CDR3 extends over 13 amino acids. The trim removed 8 bases at V and 6 bases at J, leaving 2 bases unmatched.

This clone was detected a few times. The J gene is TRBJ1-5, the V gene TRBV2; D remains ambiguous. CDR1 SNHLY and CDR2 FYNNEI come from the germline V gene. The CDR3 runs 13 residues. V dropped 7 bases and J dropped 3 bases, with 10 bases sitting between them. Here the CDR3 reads CASTQEVNQPQHF. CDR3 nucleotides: TGTGCCAGCACCCAGGAGGTCAATCAGCCCCAGCATTTT.

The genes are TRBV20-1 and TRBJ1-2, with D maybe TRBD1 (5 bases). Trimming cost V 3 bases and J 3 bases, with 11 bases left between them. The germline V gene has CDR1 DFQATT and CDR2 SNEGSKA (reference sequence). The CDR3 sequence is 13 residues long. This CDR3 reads CSASRGADYGYTF. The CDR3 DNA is TGCAGTGCTAGTCGCGGGGCTGACTATGGCTACACCTTC.

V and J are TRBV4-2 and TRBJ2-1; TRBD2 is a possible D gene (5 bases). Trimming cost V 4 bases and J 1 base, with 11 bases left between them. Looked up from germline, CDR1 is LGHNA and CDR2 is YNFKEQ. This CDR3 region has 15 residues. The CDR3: CASSLPLASYNEQFF. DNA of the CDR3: TGTGCCAGCAGCCTTCCGTTAGCGTCCTACAATGAGCAGTTCTTC.

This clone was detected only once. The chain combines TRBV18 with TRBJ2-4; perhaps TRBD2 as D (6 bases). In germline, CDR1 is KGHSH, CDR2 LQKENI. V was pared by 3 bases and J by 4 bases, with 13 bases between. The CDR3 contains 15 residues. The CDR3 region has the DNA TGTGCCAGCTCACCGAAAGCCGGGACTAAAAACATTCAGTACTTC. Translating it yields CASSPKAGTKNIQYF. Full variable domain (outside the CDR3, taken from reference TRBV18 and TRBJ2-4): NAGVMQNPRHLVRRRGQEARLRCSPMKGHSHVYWYRQLPEEGLKFMVYLQKENIIDESGMPKERFSAEFPKEGPSILRIQQVVRGDSAAYFCASSPKAGTKNIQYFGAGTRLSVL.

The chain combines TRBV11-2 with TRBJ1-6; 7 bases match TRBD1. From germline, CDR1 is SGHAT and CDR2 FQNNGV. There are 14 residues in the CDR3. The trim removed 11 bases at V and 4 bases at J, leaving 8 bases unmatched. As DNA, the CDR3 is TGTGCCTTGGGACAGCTCCTTTATAATTCACCCCTCCACTTT. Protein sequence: CALGQLLYNSPLHF.

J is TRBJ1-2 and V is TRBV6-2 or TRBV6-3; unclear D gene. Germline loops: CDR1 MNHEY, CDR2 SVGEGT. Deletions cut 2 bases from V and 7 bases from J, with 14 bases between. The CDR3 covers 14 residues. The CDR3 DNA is TGTGCCAGCAGTTACCCCGGGAGTTTGAGTGGCTACACCTTC. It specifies CASSYPGSLSGYTF.

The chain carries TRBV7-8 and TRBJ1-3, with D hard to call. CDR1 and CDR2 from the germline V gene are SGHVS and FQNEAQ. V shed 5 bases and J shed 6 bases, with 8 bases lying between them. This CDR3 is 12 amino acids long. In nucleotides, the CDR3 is TGTGCCAGCAGCCTCTCTCCAAACACCATATATTTT. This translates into CASSLSPNTIYF.

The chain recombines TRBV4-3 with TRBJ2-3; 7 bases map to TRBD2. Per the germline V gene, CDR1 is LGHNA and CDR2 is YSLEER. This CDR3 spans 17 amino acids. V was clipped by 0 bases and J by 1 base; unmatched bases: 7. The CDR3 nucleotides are TGCGCCAGCAGCCAAGATATGGTGGCGGGGGGCACAGATACGCAGTATTTT. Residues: CASSQDMVAGGTDTQYF.

CDR3 sequence (DNA): TGTGCCAGCAGCTCAACCCCGGGAGGCCAGCAGTACTTC. Its protein product is CASSSTPGGQQYF. V usage is TRBV11-3 and J usage is TRBJ2-7; 7 nucleotides line up with TRBD2. Germline V gene data show CDR1 as SGHNT and CDR2 as YENEEA. This CDR3 comprises 13 residues. The V and J ends lost 4 bases and 8 bases, in that order; junction bases with no gene match: 8.

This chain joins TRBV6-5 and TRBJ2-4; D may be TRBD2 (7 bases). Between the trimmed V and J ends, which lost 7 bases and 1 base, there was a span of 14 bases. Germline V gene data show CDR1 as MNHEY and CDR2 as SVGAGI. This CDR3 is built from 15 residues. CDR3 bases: TGTGCCAGCAAACAAGGGGGGGCCGCCAAAAACATTCAGTACTTC. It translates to CASKQGGAAKNIQYF.

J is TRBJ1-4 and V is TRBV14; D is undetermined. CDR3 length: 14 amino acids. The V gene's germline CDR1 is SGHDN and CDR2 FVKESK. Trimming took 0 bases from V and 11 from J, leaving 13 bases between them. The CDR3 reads CASSQEGVMGKLFF. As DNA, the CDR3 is TGTGCCAGCAGCCAAGAGGGCGTTATGGGCAAACTGTTTTTT.